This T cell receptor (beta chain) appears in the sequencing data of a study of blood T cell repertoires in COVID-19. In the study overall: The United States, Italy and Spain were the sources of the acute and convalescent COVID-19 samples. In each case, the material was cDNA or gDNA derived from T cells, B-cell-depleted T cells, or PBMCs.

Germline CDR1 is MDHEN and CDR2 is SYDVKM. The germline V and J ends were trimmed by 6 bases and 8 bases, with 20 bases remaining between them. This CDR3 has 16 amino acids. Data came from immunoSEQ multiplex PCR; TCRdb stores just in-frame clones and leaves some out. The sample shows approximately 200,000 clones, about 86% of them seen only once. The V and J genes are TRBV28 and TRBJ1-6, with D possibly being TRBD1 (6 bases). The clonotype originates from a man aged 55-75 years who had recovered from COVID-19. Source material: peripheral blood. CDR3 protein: CASSPLRGGNDSPLHF. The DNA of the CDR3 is TGTGCCAGCAGCCCCTTGAGGGGGGGCAATGATTCACCCCTCCACTTT.